The T cell receptor (beta chain) under discussion was sequenced for a study of shared clonotypes between healthy human individuals. The germline V gene has CDR1 SNHLY and CDR2 FYNNEI. V lost 3 bases to trimming and J lost 4 bases, with 9 bases between them. The CDR3 is 14 residues long. Here immunoSEQ multiplex PCR was the method, and the copy in TCRdb shows in-frame clones only, minus some. The sample lists 2 million or so clones, 85% to 95% seen once, with more than 0.95% in the top ten. Terminally differentiated effector memory CD45RA+ cells were excluded from the naive CD8 cells, which were CD45RO-negative and positively selected for CCR7.

The TCR originated in a man between 18 and 29 years old in good health. The chain links TRBV2 to TRBJ1-4, with D uncertain. The material sequenced was naive CD8+ T cells sorted from blood. The DNA for the CDR3 is TGTGCCAGCAGTGACGAGGTCCATAATGAAAAACTGTTTTTT. Protein sequence: CASSDEVHNEKLFF.